The 23 T cell receptor beta chains reported below all come from one sample, sequenced in a study of blood T cell repertoires in COVID-19. Sequencing was performed with immunoSEQ multiplex PCR; in TCRdb, only in-frame clones are kept and a portion is missing. The sample holds hundreds of thousands of clones, approximately 89% seen once. The sample was peripheral blood. The receptors stem from a woman in her fifties or sixties with COVID-19, enrolled during active disease.

The chain combines TRBV2 with TRBJ1-2; unclear D gene. Germline V gene data show CDR1 as SNHLY and CDR2 as FYNNEI. The CDR3 loop spans 16 amino acids. V gave up 7 bases and J gave up 1 base, with 19 bases separating them. The CDR3 sequence is CASTPKSGLHNYGYTF. The CDR3 DNA sequence: TGTGCCAGCACCCCGAAGTCTGGACTACATAACTATGGCTACACCTTC.

The CDR3 bases are TGTGCCAGCAGTTTAGAAGACAGCTCCGAGCAGTACTTC. This codes for CASSLEDSSEQYF. V gene TRBV27 combines with J gene TRBJ2-7; a weak D match, TRBD1 (5 bases). CDR1 is MNHEY, CDR2 SMNVEV, per germline (reference sequence). The CDR3 covers 13 residues. Trimming removed 2 bases at V and 6 bases at J, with 11 bases between.

The V gene is TRBV11-2, the J gene TRBJ1-1; 8 nucleotides agree with TRBD1. CDR1 SGHAT and CDR2 FQNNGV come from the germline V gene. The J segment lost 4 bases and the V segment lost 6 bases, leaving 10 bases of the junction unmatched. The CDR3 is 15 amino acids. CDR3 in amino acids: CASSDRGSRGTEAFF. CDR3 sequence (DNA): TGTGCCAGCAGTGACAGGGGCAGTCGAGGCACTGAAGCTTTCTTT.

V and J are TRBV30 and TRBJ2-1, with a tentative D call TRBD1 (8 bases). This CDR3 spans 14 amino acids. Per germline, CDR1 GTSNPN and CDR2 SVGIG (reference sequence). Trimming removed 5 bases at V and 5 bases at J, with 16 bases between. In DNA form, the CDR3 reads TGTGCCTGGGGAGCGGGGACAGGAAACAATGAGCAGTTCTTC. Its protein product is CAWGAGTGNNEQFF.

This clone was recorded once. This chain connects TRBV6-5 to TRBJ2-1, with D tentatively TRBD2 (7 bases). The CDR3 is 15 residues long. Trimming shortened V by 3 bases and J by 7 bases, and 16 bases separated the two germline ends. Per the germline V gene, CDR1 is MNHEY and CDR2 is SVGAGI. CDR3 amino acids: CASSYRGAPENEQFF. The CDR3 nucleotides read TGTGCCAGCAGTTATCGGGGGGCGCCTGAGAATGAGCAGTTCTTC.

This chain joins TRBV6-5 and TRBJ1-4, with 8 bases identical to TRBD1. The CDR3 has 15 residues. V shed 3 bases, J shed 7 bases, and the junction held 7 bases outside the gene matches. Looked up from germline, CDR1 is MNHEY and CDR2 is SVGAGI. The CDR3 here is CASSYGGQEGEKLFF. The CDR3 bases are TGTGCCAGCAGTTATGGGGGACAGGAGGGTGAAAAACTGTTTTTT.

This clone has a handful of counts. The chain's CDR3 is CASSLDSLQETQYF. The DNA of the CDR3 is TGTGCCAGCAGCTTGGATAGTCTCCAAGAGACCCAGTACTTC. The chain links TRBV5-6 to TRBJ2-5; D is unclear. The CDR3 is made up of 14 amino acids. The V gene lost 0 bases and the J gene lost 1 base, with 7 bases spanning the gap. CDR1 and CDR2 from the germline V gene are SGHDT and YYEEEE.

The chain links TRBV11-3 to TRBJ2-1, with TRBD1 as a possible D gene (6 bases). This CDR3 spans 11 amino acids. Per germline, CDR1 SGHNT and CDR2 YENEEA. V lost 4 bases to trimming and J lost 10 bases, with 8 bases between them. The CDR3 bases are TGTGCCAGCAGCTCCGGACAGGAGCAGTTCTTC. Protein product: CASSSGQEQFF. The variable domain in full, with the rest retrieved from reference TRBV11-3 and TRBJ2-1, is EAGVVQSPRYKIIEKKQPVAFWCNPISGHNTLYWYLQNLGQGPELLIRYENEEAVDDSQLPKDRFSAERLKGVDSTLKIQPAELGDSAVYLCASSSGQEQFFGPGTRLTVL.

This rearrangement joins TRBV12-5 to TRBJ2-3; no clear D. This CDR3 is built from 13 residues. CDR1 LGHNT and CDR2 FRNRAP come from the germline V gene. The V end lost 2 bases, the J end lost 0 bases, and 3 bases lay between the germline ends. CDR3: CASGLLSTDTQYF. CDR3 bases: TGTGCTAGTGGTTTGCTCAGCACAGATACGCAGTATTTT.

The V and J genes are TRBV27 and TRBJ2-1, with 7 bases identical to TRBD1. Germline CDR1 reads MNHEY; CDR2 reads SMNVEV (reference sequence). This CDR3 contains 17 residues. V shed 5 bases and J 0 bases; nucleotides not matched to a gene: 10. The CDR3 DNA reads as TGTGCCAGCAGTCCCCCTCCCAGGGGGAACTCCTACAATGAGCAGTTCTTC. Residues: CASSPPPRGNSYNEQFF.

This clone has just one count. The chain is built from TRBV18 and TRBJ1-1; D gene unclear. CDR3 length equals 14 residues. Trimming left V 0 bases short and J 1 base short, with 6 bases between. From germline, CDR1 is KGHSH and CDR2 LQKENI. The CDR3 sequence is CASSPPGKNTEAFF. CDR3 bases: TGTGCCAGCTCACCACCCGGGAAGAACACTGAAGCTTTCTTT.

The DNA of the CDR3 is TGTGCCACCTCGGGACAAGAAAAACTGTTTTTT. It yields the protein CATSGQEKLFF. This rearrangement joins TRBV10-3 to TRBJ1-4; D perhaps matches TRBD1 (6 bases). The CDR3 is made up of 11 amino acids. Trimming pared 10 bases from V and 8 bases from J, leaving 11 bases between. Germline V CDR1 and CDR2: ENHRY, SYGVKD.

Turning to this clone: Other DNA sequences in the sample encode the same CDR3. J is TRBJ2-3 and V is TRBV30; 10 bases agree with TRBD2. The CDR3 covers 14 residues. The germline V gene encodes CDR1 GTSNPN and CDR2 SVGIG (reference sequence). The trim removed 3 bases at V and 3 bases at J, leaving 3 bases unmatched. The CDR3 DNA reads TGTGCCTGGAGGGCTAGCGGGGGAACAGATACGCAGTATTTT. Translated, it gives CAWRASGGTDTQYF.

V gene TRBV11-2 combines with J gene TRBJ2-3; weak D call: TRBD2 (5 bases). Germline lookup yields CDR1 SGHAT and CDR2 FQNNGV. The CDR3 extends over 13 amino acids. V dropped 5 bases and J dropped 5 bases, with 11 bases sitting between them. In DNA form, the CDR3 reads TGTGCCAGCAGCCAAACTAGTTTAGATACGCAGTATTTT. This codes for CASSQTSLDTQYF. Variable domain in full (rest from reference TRBV11-2 and TRBJ2-3): EAGVAQSPRYKIIEKRQSVAFWCNPISGHATLYWYQQILGQGPKLLIQFQNNGVVDDSQLPKDRFSAERLKGVDSTLKIQPAKLEDSAVYLCASSQTSLDTQYFGPGTRLTVL.

This clone was counted once. The chain employs TRBV28 and TRBJ1-5, with a weak D call TRBD1 (6 bases). There are 14 residues in the CDR3. Germline V CDR1 and CDR2: MDHEN, SYDVKM. V lost 4 bases, J lost 10 bases, and 17 bases lay in between. Written as DNA, the CDR3 is TGTGCCAGCAGTTACAGGGTCCGGGTGGGTCCCCAGCATTTT. Translating it yields CASSYRVRVGPQHF.

The gene calls are TRBV19 and TRBJ2-5; TRBD2 matches 10 bases. Germline V gives CDR1 LNHDA, CDR2 SQIVND (reference sequence). The CDR3 extends over 17 amino acids. The ends lost 5 bases at V and 1 base at J; junction bases unmatched: 10. This CDR3 reads CASSRASGGPRQETQYF. As DNA, the CDR3 is TGTGCCAGTAGTCGGGCTAGCGGGGGCCCACGCCAAGAGACCCAGTACTTC.

The chain is built from TRBV10-3 and TRBJ1-3; a possible D gene is TRBD1 (5 bases). The CDR3 length is 17 residues. Germline V lookup: CDR1 ENHRY, CDR2 SYGVKD. With 0 bases removed from V and 0 bases from J, the gap between germline ends came to 12 bases. CDR3 sequence reads: CAISESRGPTSGNTIYF. In DNA, the CDR3 is TGTGCCATCAGTGAGTCGCGGGGACCGACCTCTGGAAACACCATATATTTT.

The V call is TRBV3-1 (or the pseudogene TRBV3-2), the J call TRBJ1-4; D gene ambiguous. The CDR3 has 13 amino acids. Germline assignment: CDR1 LGHDT and CDR2 YNNKEL (reference sequence). The V gene lost 6 bases and the J gene lost 5 bases, with 10 bases spanning the gap. CDR3 amino acids: CASSRTANEKLFF. In DNA, the CDR3 is TGTGCCAGCAGTCGGACTGCGAATGAAAAACTGTTTTTT.

V usage is TRBV2 and J usage is TRBJ2-7, with a tentative D call TRBD1 (5 bases). Germline CDR1 is SNHLY and CDR2 is FYNNEI. The CDR3 is 14 amino acids. Trimming took off 4 bases at V and 0 bases at J, with 10 bases between the two ends. CDR3 sequence reads: CASSGGISSYEQYF. The CDR3 coding sequence is TGTGCCAGCAGTGGGGGCATTAGCTCCTACGAGCAGTACTTC.

The chain joins TRBV5-1 to TRBJ2-7; 8 bases agree with TRBD1. Trimming took 4 bases from V and 3 from J; bases not matched to a gene: 6. The CDR3 covers 14 residues. Germline-derived CDR1 and CDR2 are SGHRS and YFSETQ. CDR3 coding DNA: TGCGCCAGCAGCCTAAGGACAGGGAGCTACGAGCAGTACTTC. Protein: CASSLRTGSYEQYF.

CDR3 DNA: TGTGCCAGCAGCGGCGGAGATACGCAGTATTTT. Its protein is CASSGGDTQYF. The chain links TRBV9 to TRBJ2-3; D is unclear. The length of the CDR3 is 11 residues. The V gene's germline CDR1 is SGDLS and CDR2 YYNGEE. Trimming removed 3 bases from V and 5 bases from J, with 4 bases in between.

The rearrangement links TRBV10-3 to TRBJ2-7; 9 positions match TRBD1. The CDR3 runs 14 residues. V shed 7 bases and J 3 bases; nucleotides not matched to a gene: 7. The germline V gene has CDR1 ENHRY and CDR2 SYGVKD. The CDR3 here is CAIKRDRDGYEQYF. CDR3 in DNA: TGTGCCATCAAGAGGGACAGGGACGGCTACGAGCAGTACTTC.

This clone was detected only once. The gene calls are TRBV10-1 and TRBJ1-5; D ambiguous. Deletions cut 0 bases from V and 1 base from J, with 7 bases between. The CDR3 totals 15 residues. Germline CDR1 WNHNN, CDR2 SYGVQD (reference sequence). This CDR3 reads CASSESSWSNQPQHF. DNA of the CDR3: TGCGCCAGCAGTGAGTCGAGTTGGAGCAATCAGCCCCAGCATTTT.